These 15 T cell receptor beta chains were sequenced from one sample in a study of shared T cell receptors in the human thymus. Measured with immunoSEQ multiplex PCR; TCRdb has only the in-frame clones, and not every one. The sample yields 600,000 to 900,000 clones, roughly 85% seen once. The sample was also linked to a second study, of human thymus T cells.

The sequenced material came from thymocytes. These receptors were taken from a girl under three years old with a congenital heart defect.

In this sample, this clone turned up a few times. The rearrangement uses TRBV7-2 and TRBJ2-4; TRBD2 might be the D (6 bases). This CDR3 is 14 amino acids long. Germline V gives CDR1 SGHTA, CDR2 FQGNSA. The ends were cut back, 5 bases at V and 6 bases at J, with 14 bases in the middle. The CDR3 nucleotides are TGTGCCAGCAGCCCCTCGGGGGAACCAAACATTCAGTACTTC. This sequence encodes CASSPSGEPNIQYF.

This clone showed up just once. V and J are TRBV20-1 and TRBJ2-7; D uncertain. Trimming removed 0 bases at V and 6 bases at J, with 6 bases between. The CDR3 runs to 11 residues. Germline-derived CDR1 and CDR2 are DFQATT and SNEGSKA (reference sequence). This CDR3 reads CSARDNGEQYF. The CDR3, as DNA: TGCAGTGCTAGAGACAACGGCGAGCAGTACTTC.

The chain links TRBV5-4 to TRBJ2-7; TRBD1 is a possible D gene (5 bases). This CDR3 has 14 amino acids. With 4 bases removed from V and 6 bases from J, the gap between germline ends came to 17 bases. The V gene's germline CDR1 is SGHNT and CDR2 YYREEE (reference sequence). CDR3 bases: TGTGCCAGCAGCCGCTTATTAGGGGCCGGCGAGCAGTACTTC. This encodes CASSRLLGAGEQYF. Variable domain in full (rest from reference TRBV5-4 and TRBJ2-7): ETGVTQSPTHLIKTRGQQVTLRCSSQSGHNTVSWYQQALGQGPQFIFQYYREEENGRGNFPPRFSGLQFPNYSSELNVNALELDDSALYLCASSRLLGAGEQYFGPGTRLTVT.

The V gene is TRBV18, the J gene TRBJ1-2; D uncertain. CDR3 length: 15 residues. V dropped 3 bases and J dropped 5 bases, with 16 bases sitting between them. The germline CDR1 and CDR2 sequences are KGHSH and LQKENI. CDR3 coding DNA: TGTGCCAGCTCACCGAACACCCGGGTCTGGTATGGCTACACCTTC. Its translation: CASSPNTRVWYGYTF.

This chain joins TRBV6-5 and TRBJ2-1, with D perhaps matching TRBD2 (5 bases). Germline V lookup: CDR1 MNHEY, CDR2 SVGAGI. The CDR3 loop spans 14 amino acids. V was shortened by 2 bases and J by 7 bases, with 12 bases between the two germline ends. In DNA, the CDR3 is TGTGCCAGCAGTTACCCCGTCGGCGGGAATGAGCAGTTCTTC. Its translation: CASSYPVGGNEQFF.

This clone was seen a single time. CDR3 DNA: TGTGCCAGCAGCCCGCTAGTAGACAGGGGACATGGCTACACCTTC. Translating gives CASSPLVDRGHGYTF. This chain joins TRBV5-6 and TRBJ1-2; 8 nucleotides agree with TRBD1. In germline, CDR1 is SGHDT, CDR2 YYEEEE. The V segment lost 4 bases and the J segment 6 bases; nucleotides outside the gene matches: 11. CDR3 length: 15 amino acids.

V and J are TRBV7-6 and TRBJ2-2, with D possibly TRBD1 on 6 matching bases. V was trimmed by 10 bases and J by 6 bases, leaving 15 bases between them. The V gene's germline CDR1 is SGHVS and CDR2 FNYEAQ. CDR3 size: 13 residues. The CDR3 region has the DNA TGTGCCACTCGGGGACATTCGTCCGGGGAGCTGTTTTTT. The encoded protein is CATRGHSSGELFF.

This rearrangement joins TRBV6-5 to TRBJ1-4; weak D call: TRBD1 (5 bases). The germline CDR1 and CDR2 sequences are MNHEY and SVGAGI. V lost 4 bases, J lost 5 bases, and 11 bases lay in between. CDR3 length: 14 amino acids. CDR3 loop: CASSSAGLNEKLFF. CDR3 DNA: TGTGCCAGCAGTTCGGCAGGGTTGAATGAAAAACTGTTTTTT.

The chain uses TRBV10-3 and TRBJ1-1; D gene ambiguous. Germline V gene data show CDR1 as ENHRY and CDR2 as SYGVKD. This CDR3 is 17 amino acids long. V shed 5 bases and J shed 3 bases, with 22 bases lying between them. CDR3 protein: CAISTGRERGPDTEAFF. The CDR3 DNA sequence: TGTGCCATCAGTACTGGACGCGAGCGCGGGCCGGACACTGAAGCTTTCTTT.

The chain joins TRBV4-2 to TRBJ2-7, with TRBD1 matching over 10 bases. Per the germline V gene, CDR1 is LGHNA and CDR2 is YNFKEQ. After removal of 1 base from V and 3 bases from J, the junction contained 3 bases not matched to a gene. The CDR3 extends over 15 amino acids. The CDR3 bases are TGTGCCAGCAGCCAAGGGGACAGGGGCGACTACGAGCAGTACTTC. This gives the protein CASSQGDRGDYEQYF.

V is TRBV11-2 and J is TRBJ2-7; TRBD1 is a possible D gene (5 bases). The germline CDR1 and CDR2 sequences are SGHAT and FQNNGV. The CDR3 spans 15 residues. V was pared by 3 bases and J by 5 bases, with 17 bases between. The CDR3 region has the DNA TGTGCCAGCAGCTTTCGAAATCAGCAGGGAAACGAGCAGTACTTC. Its protein is CASSFRNQQGNEQYF.

The chain carries TRBV10-2 and TRBJ1-5; TRBD1 is a possible D gene (6 bases). There are 15 residues in the CDR3. Germline CDR1 WSHSY, CDR2 SAAADI. V lost 6 bases and J 7 bases, leaving 19 bases between the germline ends. The CDR3 bases are TGCGCCAGCAGATCTCACAGCGACCAGGGGCAGCCCCAGCATTTT. Protein sequence: CASRSHSDQGQPQHF.

The chain combines TRBV6-5 with TRBJ1-3, with TRBD1 matching 7 bases. The V gene's germline CDR1 is MNHEY and CDR2 SVGAGI. This CDR3 is 14 amino acids long. J was trimmed by 2 bases and V by 5 bases; bases with no gene match: 3. The chain's CDR3 is CASSPGTAGNTIYF. The DNA for the CDR3 is TGTGCCAGCAGTCCCGGGACAGCTGGAAACACCATATATTTT.

The chain recombines TRBV5-1 with TRBJ2-7, with D possibly TRBD1 on 5 matching bases. The germline V gene encodes CDR1 SGHRS and CDR2 YFSETQ. The length of the CDR3 is 20 residues. V was trimmed by 0 bases and J by 0 bases, leaving 25 bases between them. The CDR3: CASSLAPNPGFKRGSYEQYF. CDR3 nucleotides: TGCGCCAGCAGCTTGGCCCCCAACCCAGGGTTCAAAAGGGGCTCCTACGAGCAGTACTTC.

The chain has TRBV2 and TRBJ1-6, with unresolved D. The CDR3 has 15 residues. Germline assignment: CDR1 SNHLY and CDR2 FYNNEI. V gave up 7 bases and J gave up 4 bases, with 14 bases separating them. CDR3 loop: CASKFSRGYNSPLHF. The DNA for the CDR3 is TGTGCCAGCAAATTCTCCCGGGGTTATAATTCACCCCTCCACTTT.